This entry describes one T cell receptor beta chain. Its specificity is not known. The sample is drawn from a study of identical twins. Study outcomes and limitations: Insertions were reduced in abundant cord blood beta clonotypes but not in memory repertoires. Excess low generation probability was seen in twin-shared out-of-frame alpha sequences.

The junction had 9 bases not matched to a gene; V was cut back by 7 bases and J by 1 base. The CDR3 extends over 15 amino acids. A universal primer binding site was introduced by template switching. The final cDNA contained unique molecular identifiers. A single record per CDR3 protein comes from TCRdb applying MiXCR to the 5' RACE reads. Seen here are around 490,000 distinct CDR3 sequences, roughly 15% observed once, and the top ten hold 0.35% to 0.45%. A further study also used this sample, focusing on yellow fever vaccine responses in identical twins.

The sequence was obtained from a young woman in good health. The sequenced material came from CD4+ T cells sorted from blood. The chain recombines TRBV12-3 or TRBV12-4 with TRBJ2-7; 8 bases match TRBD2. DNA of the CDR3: TGTGCCAGCACCCAAACGGGGGGGGTATCCTACGAGCAGTACTTC. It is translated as CASTQTGGVSYEQYF.